One sample yielded the 19 T cell receptor beta chains listed below, sequenced in a study of low-dose radiotherapy and immunotherapy resistance in tumors. Covering alpha and beta chains, TRAV- and TRBV-specific primers were used for the first-strand cDNA. A roughly 20-cycle PCR with a constant-region primer and V-primer adapter amplified TCRs. Each CDR3 protein gets one entry after TCRdb re-called the reads with MiXCR. The repertoire holds over 15,000 distinct CDR3 sequences, with around 67% as singletons. The receptor source for this set is a human donor with advanced metastatic prostate, ovarian, gallbladder or colorectal cancer (not recorded which). This table probably holds off-target reads from a library built for another chain.

The genes are TRBV9 and TRBJ2-1, with D maybe TRBD2 (5 bases). Trimming removed 0 bases from V and 2 bases from J, with 12 bases in between. The CDR3 contains 16 residues. Germline values: CDR1 SGDLS, CDR2 YYNGEE. CDR3 DNA sequence: TGTGCCAGCAGCGTAGTGGAGCGGCCGACCTACAATGAGCAGTTCTTC. Amino acid sequence: CASSVVERPTYNEQFF. Variable domain in full (rest from reference TRBV9 and TRBJ2-1): DSGVTQTPKHLITATGQRVTLRCSPRSGDLSVYWYQQSLDQGLQFLIQYYNGEERAKGNILERFSAQQFPDLHSELNLSSLELGDSALYFCASSVVERPTYNEQFFGPGTRLTVL.

V is TRBV6-1 and J is TRBJ1-3; possibly TRBD1 for D (5 bases). The CDR3 contains 16 residues. In germline, CDR1 is MNHNS, CDR2 SASEGT. Trimming pared 5 bases from V and 5 bases from J, leaving 19 bases between. Here the CDR3 DNA reads TGTGCCAGCAGTTACTTCCCCGGGGGAGGGAGAAACACCATATATTTT. It translates to CASSYFPGGGRNTIYF.

The V and J genes are TRBV28 and TRBJ2-7; TRBD1 might be the D (6 bases). The length of the CDR3 is 15 residues. The germline CDR1 and CDR2 sequences are MDHEN and SYDVKM. V was cut by 4 bases and J by 2 bases, with 15 bases left in between. CDR3 sequence (DNA): TGTGCCAGCAGTTCCCTCGGGACATCGACCTACGAGCAGTACTTC. It encodes CASSSLGTSTYEQYF.

The genes are TRBV20-1 and TRBJ1-2, with 7 nucleotides matching TRBD1. CDR1 is DFQATT and CDR2 is SNEGSKA in the germline V gene (reference sequence). The CDR3 sequence is 13 residues long. J lost 4 bases, V lost 3 bases, and 5 bases had no gene match. The CDR3 is CSASVTGFYGYTF. DNA for the CDR3: TGCAGTGCTAGTGTGACAGGGTTCTATGGCTACACCTTC.

Only one count was recorded for this clonotype. CDR3 nucleotides: TGTGCCAGCAGTTACCCGACCGGGACAGGGGAAGAGACCCAGTACTTC. Protein product: CASSYPTGTGEETQYF. The V call is TRBV6-6, the J call TRBJ2-5, with 10 bases fitting TRBD1. CDR3 length: 16 residues. Germline values: CDR1 MNHNY, CDR2 SVGAGI (reference sequence). The V and J ends lost 2 bases and 3 bases, in that order; junction bases with no gene match: 6.

This sequence joins TRBV12-3 or TRBV12-4 and TRBJ2-5; 7 nucleotides align to TRBD1. This CDR3 is 14 amino acids long. Trimming at V came to 4 bases and at J to 4 bases, leaving 6 bases not matched to a gene. DNA for the CDR3: TGTGCCAGCAGTTCCTCAGGGGGTGGAGAGACCCAGTACTTC. It encodes CASSSSGGGETQYF.

This clonotype has only one observation. The chain joins TRBV7-2 to TRBJ2-7, with unresolved D. V was shortened by 4 bases and J by 5 bases, with 9 bases between the two germline ends. The CDR3 extends over 12 amino acids. Germline V gives CDR1 SGHTA, CDR2 FQGNSA. CDR3 coding DNA: TGTGCCAGCAGCTCCTTGTACCACGAGCAGTACTTC. As protein: CASSSLYHEQYF.

The rearrangement uses TRBV7-3 and TRBJ2-1; TRBD2 matches at 7 bases. CDR1 SGHTA and CDR2 FQGTGA come from the germline V gene. This CDR3 comprises 15 residues. V was pared by 7 bases and J by 1 base, with 7 bases of the junction left unmatched. DNA for the CDR3: TGTGCCAGCAACTTTGGGGGGGGATCCTACAATGAGCAGTTCTTC. Protein sequence: CASNFGGGSYNEQFF.

Only a few counts were recorded for this clonotype. The chain joins TRBV9 to TRBJ2-1; TRBD2 aligns across 8 bases. The CDR3 extends over 13 amino acids. Germline V CDR1 and CDR2: SGDLS, YYNGEE. The junction had 4 bases not matched to a gene; V was cut back by 1 base and J by 10 bases. The CDR3 loop reads CASSVLAGGEQFF. The CDR3, as DNA: TGTGCCAGCAGCGTATTGGCGGGAGGCGAGCAGTTCTTC.

This clonotype was counted a few times. The chain has TRBV7-3 and TRBJ1-1; possibly TRBD1 for D (6 bases). The V end was cut by 3 bases, the J end by 7 bases, with 15 bases between. Germline CDR1 SGHTA, CDR2 FQGTGA. This CDR3 is built from 14 residues. The CDR3 loop is CASSFGGLFSEAFF. The CDR3 bases are TGTGCCAGCAGCTTTGGGGGGCTCTTCAGTGAAGCTTTCTTT.

The rearrangement joins TRBV20-1 to TRBJ2-1, with 10 bases matching TRBD2. Germline CDR1 is DFQATT and CDR2 is SNEGSKA (reference sequence). The CDR3 totals 16 residues. J lost 0 bases, V lost 1 base, and 3 bases had no gene match. CDR3 in DNA: TGCAGTGCTAGAGTGACTAGCGGGCTCTCCTACAATGAGCAGTTCTTC. This gives the protein CSARVTSGLSYNEQFF.

The chain employs TRBV11-3 and TRBJ2-1, with 12 bases fitting TRBD2. Germline CDR1 reads SGHNT; CDR2 reads YENEEA. The CDR3 covers 15 residues. Trimming at V came to 5 bases and at J to 6 bases, leaving 5 bases not matched to a gene. This CDR3 is CASSTTSGSGNEQFF. DNA of the CDR3: TGTGCCAGCAGCACGACTAGCGGGAGTGGCAATGAGCAGTTCTTC. Variable domain in full (rest from reference TRBV11-3 and TRBJ2-1): EAGVVQSPRYKIIEKKQPVAFWCNPISGHNTLYWYLQNLGQGPELLIRYENEEAVDDSQLPKDRFSAERLKGVDSTLKIQPAELGDSAVYLCASSTTSGSGNEQFFGPGTRLTVL.

The V and J genes are TRBV5-1 and TRBJ2-7; 9 nucleotides agree with TRBD1. Germline V lookup: CDR1 SGHRS, CDR2 YFSETQ. The CDR3 length is 15 residues. The trim removed 4 bases at V and 1 base at J, leaving 6 bases unmatched. The DNA for the CDR3 is TGCGCCAGCAGCCCGGACGGACAGGGGTCCTACGAGCAGTACTTC. The encoded protein is CASSPDGQGSYEQYF. The full variable domain, in which reference TRBV5-1 and TRBJ2-7 provide the parts outside the CDR3, is KAGVTQTPRYLIKTRGQQVTLSCSPISGHRSVSWYQQTPGQGLQFLFEYFSETQRNKGNFPGRFSGRQFSNSRSEMNVSTLELGDSALYLCASSPDGQGSYEQYFGPGTRLTVT.

This sequence joins TRBV10-3 and TRBJ2-1; TRBD2 aligns across 7 bases. The CDR3 contains 14 residues. The germline CDR1 and CDR2 sequences are ENHRY and SYGVKD. The V segment lost 3 bases and the J segment 6 bases; nucleotides outside the gene matches: 5. CDR3 DNA sequence: TGTGCCATCAGTGAAGGAGGGAGGGCCAATGAGCAGTTCTTC. As protein: CAISEGGRANEQFF.

The chain has TRBV2 and TRBJ2-7; D is uncertain. Trimming shortened V by 6 bases and J by 6 bases, and 18 bases separated the two germline ends. CDR1 and CDR2 from the germline V gene are SNHLY and FYNNEI. The CDR3 length is 14 residues. In DNA, the CDR3 is TGTGCCAGCAGCTGGACCCGCTTATTGTCCGAGCAGTACTTC. Protein sequence: CASSWTRLLSEQYF.

The chain couples TRBV9 to TRBJ2-5; D is possibly TRBD1 or TRBD2 (5 bases each). The germline V and J ends were trimmed by 0 bases and 7 bases, with 22 bases remaining between them. This CDR3 is built from 17 residues. Germline CDR1 SGDLS, CDR2 YYNGEE. This CDR3 reads CASSVAADTSRGATQYF. In nucleotides, the CDR3 is TGTGCCAGCAGCGTAGCTGCGGACACTAGTAGAGGCGCGACCCAGTACTTC.

The table lists this clonotype with a few counts. The V gene is TRBV6-2 or TRBV6-3, the J gene TRBJ1-5; D not certain. With 6 bases removed from V and 4 bases from J, the gap between germline ends came to 7 bases. Per the germline V gene, CDR1 is MNHEY and CDR2 is SVGEGT. The CDR3 is 12 amino acids. The CDR3 nucleotides read TGTGCCAGCAGGGACGGTAATCAGCCCCAGCATTTT. Translated: CASRDGNQPQHF.

Comment on this clonotype: Because the CDR3 is missing its conserved closing phenylalanine or tryptophan, this is likely a read error. The chain joins TRBV6-5 to TRBJ2-3; possibly TRBD1 for D (6 bases). V was shortened by 2 bases and J by 2 bases, with 14 bases between the two germline ends. Looked up from germline, CDR1 is MNHEY and CDR2 is SVGAGI. The CDR3 spans 16 residues. CDR3 nucleotides: TGTGCCAGCAGTTACACCCAACAGGGCGACACAGATACGCAGTATTAT. This sequence encodes CASSYTQQGDTDTQYY.

The chain carries TRBV19 and TRBJ2-7; 7 bases are shared with TRBD1. Germline-derived CDR1 and CDR2 are LNHDA and SQIVND (reference sequence). Germline trimming cut 4 bases from V and 7 bases from J; bases unmatched to any gene: 19. The CDR3 covers 17 residues. The CDR3 protein is CASSTRQGSLGLGEQYF. The CDR3 coding sequence is TGTGCCAGTAGTACTCGACAGGGATCCCTAGGTCTCGGTGAGCAGTACTTC.